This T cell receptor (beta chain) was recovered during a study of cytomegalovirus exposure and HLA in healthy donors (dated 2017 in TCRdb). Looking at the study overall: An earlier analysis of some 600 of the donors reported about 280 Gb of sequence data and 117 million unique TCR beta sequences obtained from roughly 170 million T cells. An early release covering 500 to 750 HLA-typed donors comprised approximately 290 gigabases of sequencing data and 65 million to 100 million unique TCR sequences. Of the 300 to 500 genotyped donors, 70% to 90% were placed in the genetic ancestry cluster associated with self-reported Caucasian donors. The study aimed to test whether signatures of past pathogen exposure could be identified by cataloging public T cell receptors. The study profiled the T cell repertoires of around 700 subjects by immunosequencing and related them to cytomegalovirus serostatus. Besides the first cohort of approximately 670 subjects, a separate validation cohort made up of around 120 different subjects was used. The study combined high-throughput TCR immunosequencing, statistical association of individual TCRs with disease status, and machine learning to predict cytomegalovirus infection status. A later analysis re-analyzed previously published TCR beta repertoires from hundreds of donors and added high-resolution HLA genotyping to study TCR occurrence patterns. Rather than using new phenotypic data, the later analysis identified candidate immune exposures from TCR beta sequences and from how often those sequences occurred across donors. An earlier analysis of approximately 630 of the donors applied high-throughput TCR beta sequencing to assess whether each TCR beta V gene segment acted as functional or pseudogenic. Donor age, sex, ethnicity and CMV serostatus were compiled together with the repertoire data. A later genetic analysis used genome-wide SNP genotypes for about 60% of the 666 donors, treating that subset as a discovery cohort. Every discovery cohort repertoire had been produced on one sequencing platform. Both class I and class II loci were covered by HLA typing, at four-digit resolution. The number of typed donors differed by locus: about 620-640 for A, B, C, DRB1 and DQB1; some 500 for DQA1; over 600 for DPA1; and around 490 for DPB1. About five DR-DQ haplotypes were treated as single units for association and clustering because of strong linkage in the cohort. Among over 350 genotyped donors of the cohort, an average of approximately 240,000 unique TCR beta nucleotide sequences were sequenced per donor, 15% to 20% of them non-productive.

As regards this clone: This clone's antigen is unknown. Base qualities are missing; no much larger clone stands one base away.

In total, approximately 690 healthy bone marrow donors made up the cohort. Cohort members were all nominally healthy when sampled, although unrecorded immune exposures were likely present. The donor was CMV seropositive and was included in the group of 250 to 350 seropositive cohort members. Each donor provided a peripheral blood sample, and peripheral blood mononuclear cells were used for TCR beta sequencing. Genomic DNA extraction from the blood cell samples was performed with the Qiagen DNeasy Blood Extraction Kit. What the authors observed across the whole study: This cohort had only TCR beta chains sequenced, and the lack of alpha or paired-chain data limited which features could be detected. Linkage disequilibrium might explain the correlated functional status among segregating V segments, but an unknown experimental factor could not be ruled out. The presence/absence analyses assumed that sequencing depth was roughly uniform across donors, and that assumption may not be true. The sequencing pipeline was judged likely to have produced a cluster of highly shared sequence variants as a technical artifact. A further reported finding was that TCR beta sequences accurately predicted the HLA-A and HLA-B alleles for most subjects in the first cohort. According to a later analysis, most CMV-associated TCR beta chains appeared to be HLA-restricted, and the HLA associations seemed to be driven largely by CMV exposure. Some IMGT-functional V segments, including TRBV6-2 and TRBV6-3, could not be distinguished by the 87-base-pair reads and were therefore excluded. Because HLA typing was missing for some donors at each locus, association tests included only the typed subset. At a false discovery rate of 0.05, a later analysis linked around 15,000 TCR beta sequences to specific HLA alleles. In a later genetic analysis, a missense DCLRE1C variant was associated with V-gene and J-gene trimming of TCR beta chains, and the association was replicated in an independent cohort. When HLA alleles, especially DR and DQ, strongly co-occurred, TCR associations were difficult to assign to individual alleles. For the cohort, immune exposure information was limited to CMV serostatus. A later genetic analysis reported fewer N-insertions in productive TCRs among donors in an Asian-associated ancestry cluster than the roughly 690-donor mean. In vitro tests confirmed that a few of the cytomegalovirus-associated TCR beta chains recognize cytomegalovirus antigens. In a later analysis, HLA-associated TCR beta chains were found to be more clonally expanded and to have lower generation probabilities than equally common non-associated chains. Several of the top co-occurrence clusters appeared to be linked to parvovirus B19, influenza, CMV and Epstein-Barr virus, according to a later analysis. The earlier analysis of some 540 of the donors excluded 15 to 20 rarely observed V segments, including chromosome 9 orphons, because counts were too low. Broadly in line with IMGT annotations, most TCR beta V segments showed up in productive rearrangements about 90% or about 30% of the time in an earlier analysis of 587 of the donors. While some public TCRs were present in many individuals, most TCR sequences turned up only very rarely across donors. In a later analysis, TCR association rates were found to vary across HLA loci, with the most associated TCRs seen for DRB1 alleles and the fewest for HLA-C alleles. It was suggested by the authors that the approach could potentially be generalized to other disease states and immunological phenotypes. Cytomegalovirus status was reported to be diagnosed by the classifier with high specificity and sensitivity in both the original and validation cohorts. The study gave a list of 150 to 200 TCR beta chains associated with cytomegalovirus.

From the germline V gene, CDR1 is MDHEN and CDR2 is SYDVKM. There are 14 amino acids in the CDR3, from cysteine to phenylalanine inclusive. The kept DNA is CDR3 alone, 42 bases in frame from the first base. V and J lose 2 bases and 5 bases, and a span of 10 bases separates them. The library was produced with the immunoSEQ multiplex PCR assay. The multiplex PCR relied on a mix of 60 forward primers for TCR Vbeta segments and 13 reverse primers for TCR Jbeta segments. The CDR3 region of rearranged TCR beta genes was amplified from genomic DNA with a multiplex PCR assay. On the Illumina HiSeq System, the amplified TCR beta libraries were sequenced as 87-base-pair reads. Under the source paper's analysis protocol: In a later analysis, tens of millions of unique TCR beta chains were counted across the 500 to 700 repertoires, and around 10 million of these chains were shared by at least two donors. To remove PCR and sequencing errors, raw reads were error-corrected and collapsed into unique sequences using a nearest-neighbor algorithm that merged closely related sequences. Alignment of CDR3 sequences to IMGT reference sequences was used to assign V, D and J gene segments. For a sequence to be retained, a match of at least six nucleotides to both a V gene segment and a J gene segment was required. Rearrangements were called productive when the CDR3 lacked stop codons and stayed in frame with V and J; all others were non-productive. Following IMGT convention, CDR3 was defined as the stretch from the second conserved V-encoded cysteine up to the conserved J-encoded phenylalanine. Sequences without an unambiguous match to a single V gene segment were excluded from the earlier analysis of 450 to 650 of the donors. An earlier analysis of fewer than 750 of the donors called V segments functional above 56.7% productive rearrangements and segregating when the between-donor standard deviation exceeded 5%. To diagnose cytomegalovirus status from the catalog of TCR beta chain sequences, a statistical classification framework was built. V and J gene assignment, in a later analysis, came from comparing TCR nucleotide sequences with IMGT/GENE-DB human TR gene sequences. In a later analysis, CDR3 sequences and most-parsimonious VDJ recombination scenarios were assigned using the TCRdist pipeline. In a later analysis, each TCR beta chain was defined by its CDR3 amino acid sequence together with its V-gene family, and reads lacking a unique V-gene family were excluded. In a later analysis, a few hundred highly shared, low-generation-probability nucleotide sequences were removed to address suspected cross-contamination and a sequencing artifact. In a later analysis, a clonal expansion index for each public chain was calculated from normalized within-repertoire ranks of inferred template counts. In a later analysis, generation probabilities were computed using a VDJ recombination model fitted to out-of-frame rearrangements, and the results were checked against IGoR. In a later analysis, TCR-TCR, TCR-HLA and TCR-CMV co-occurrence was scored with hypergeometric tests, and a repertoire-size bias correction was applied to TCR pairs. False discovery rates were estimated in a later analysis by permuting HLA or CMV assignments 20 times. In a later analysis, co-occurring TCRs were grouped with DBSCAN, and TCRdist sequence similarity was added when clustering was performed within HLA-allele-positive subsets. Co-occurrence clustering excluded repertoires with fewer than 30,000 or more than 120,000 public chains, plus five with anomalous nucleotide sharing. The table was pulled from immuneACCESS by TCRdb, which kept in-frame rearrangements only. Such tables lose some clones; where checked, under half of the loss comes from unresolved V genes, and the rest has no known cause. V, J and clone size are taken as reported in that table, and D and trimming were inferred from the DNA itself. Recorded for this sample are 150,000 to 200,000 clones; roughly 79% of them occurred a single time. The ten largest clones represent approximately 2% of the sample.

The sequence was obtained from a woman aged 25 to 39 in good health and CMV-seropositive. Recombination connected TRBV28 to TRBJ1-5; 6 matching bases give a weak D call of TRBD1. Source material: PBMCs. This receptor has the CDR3 CASSLIRGYQPQHF. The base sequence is TGTGCCAGCAGTTTAATAAGGGGGTATCAGCCCCAGCATTTT. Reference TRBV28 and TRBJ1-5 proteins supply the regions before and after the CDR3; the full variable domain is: DVKVTQSSRYLVKRTGEKVFLECVQDMDHENMFWYRQDPGLGLRLIYFSYDVKMKEKGDIPEGYSVSREKKERFSLILESASTNQTSMYLCASSLIRGYQPQHFGDGTRLSIL.